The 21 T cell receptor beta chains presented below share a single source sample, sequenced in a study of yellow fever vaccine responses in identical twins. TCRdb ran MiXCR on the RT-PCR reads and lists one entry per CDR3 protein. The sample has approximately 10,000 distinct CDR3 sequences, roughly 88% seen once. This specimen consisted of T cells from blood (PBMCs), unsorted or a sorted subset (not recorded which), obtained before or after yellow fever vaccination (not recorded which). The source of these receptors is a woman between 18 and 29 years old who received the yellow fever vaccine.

DNA of the CDR3: TGTGCCAGCAGCACCCTAGCGGGAGGGAATAATGAGCAGTTCTTC. Translated: CASSTLAGGNNEQFF. The chain carries TRBV12-3 or TRBV12-4 and TRBJ2-1; 12 positions match TRBD2. J lost 7 bases, V lost 6 bases, and 7 bases had no gene match. The CDR3 has 15 amino acids.

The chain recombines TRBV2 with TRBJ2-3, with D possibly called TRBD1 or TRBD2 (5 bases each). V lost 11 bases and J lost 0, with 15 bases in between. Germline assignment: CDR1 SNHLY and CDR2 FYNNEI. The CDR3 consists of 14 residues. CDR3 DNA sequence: TGTGCCGGATCTATGGGGGTTAGCACAGATACGCAGTATTTT. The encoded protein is CAGSMGVSTDTQYF.

The CDR3 DNA reads as TGTGCCAGCAGTGAAGGGACCCAAAAGTACGAGCAGTACGTC. This codes for CASSEGTQKYEQYV. The chain has TRBV6-1 and TRBJ2-7; D not resolved. Germline CDR1 reads MNHNS; CDR2 reads SASEGT. This CDR3 has 14 residues. V was trimmed by 1 base and J by 4 bases, leaving 11 bases between them.

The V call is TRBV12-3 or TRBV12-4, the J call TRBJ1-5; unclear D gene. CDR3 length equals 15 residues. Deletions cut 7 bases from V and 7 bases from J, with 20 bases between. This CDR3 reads CASTHGRQPGQPQHF. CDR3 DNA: TGTGCCAGCACTCACGGTCGGCAGCCTGGACAGCCCCAGCATTTT.

CDR3 region: CASSSGTSGGDTQYF. The DNA for the CDR3 is TGTGCCAGCAGCTCCGGGACTAGCGGGGGCGATACGCAGTATTTT. The rearrangement uses TRBV12-1 and TRBJ2-3; the table's D gene call, TRBD2, was not cross checked with the DNA. TRBV12-1 is a pseudogene segment. This CDR3 has 15 residues.

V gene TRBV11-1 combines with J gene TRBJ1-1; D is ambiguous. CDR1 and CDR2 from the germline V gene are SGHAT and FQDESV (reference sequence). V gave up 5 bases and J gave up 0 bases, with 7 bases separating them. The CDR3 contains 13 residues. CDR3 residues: CASSGLLNTEAFF. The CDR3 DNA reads TGTGCCAGCAGCGGACTGTTGAACACTGAAGCTTTCTTT.

CDR3 loop: CASSIYLGYEQYF. The CDR3 DNA reads as TGTGCCAGTAGTATCTATCTGGGGTACGAGCAGTACTTC. This sequence joins TRBV19 and TRBJ2-7; D unresolved. The CDR3 consists of 13 residues. The V gene lost 3 bases and the J gene lost 4 bases, with 10 bases spanning the gap. CDR1 and CDR2 (germline): LNHDA, SQIVND (reference sequence).

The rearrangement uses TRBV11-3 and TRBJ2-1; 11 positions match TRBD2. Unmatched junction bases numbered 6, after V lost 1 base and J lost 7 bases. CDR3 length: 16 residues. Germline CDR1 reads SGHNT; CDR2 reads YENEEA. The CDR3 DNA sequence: TGTGCCAGCAGCTTAGGACTAGCGGGATCTCTAAATGAGCAGTTCTTC. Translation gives CASSLGLAGSLNEQFF.

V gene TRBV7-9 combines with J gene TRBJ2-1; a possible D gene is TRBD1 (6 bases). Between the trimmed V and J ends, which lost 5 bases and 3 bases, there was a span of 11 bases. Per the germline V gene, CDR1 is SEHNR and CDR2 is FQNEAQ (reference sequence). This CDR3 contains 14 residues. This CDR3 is CASSLRQVYNEQFF. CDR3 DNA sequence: TGTGCCAGCAGCCTCCGACAGGTCTACAATGAGCAGTTCTTC. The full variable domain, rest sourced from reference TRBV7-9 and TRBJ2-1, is DTGVSQNPRHKITKRGQNVTFRCDPISEHNRLYWYRQTLGQGPEFLTYFQNEAQLEKSRLLSDRFSAERPKGSFSTLEIQRTEQGDSAMYLCASSLRQVYNEQFFGPGTRLTVL.

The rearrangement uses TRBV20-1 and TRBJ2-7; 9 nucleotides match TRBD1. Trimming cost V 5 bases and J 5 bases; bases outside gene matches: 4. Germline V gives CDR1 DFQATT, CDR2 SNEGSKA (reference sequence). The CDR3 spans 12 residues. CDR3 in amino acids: CSAPGQGNEQYV. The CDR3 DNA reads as TGCAGTGCTCCGGGACAGGGAAACGAGCAGTACGTC.

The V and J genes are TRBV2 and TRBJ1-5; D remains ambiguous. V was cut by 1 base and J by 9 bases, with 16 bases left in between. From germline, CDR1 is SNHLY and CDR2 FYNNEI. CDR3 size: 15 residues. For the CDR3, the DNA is TGTGCCAGCAGTGAAGAGATGCCGGAGCATTGGCCCCAGCATTTT. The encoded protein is CASSEEMPEHWPQHF.

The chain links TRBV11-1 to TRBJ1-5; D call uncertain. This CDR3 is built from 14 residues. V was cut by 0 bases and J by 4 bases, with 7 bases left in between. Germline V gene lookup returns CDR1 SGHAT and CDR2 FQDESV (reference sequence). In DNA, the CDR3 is TGTGCCAGCAGCTTAGCAGGCCCGAATCAGCCCCAGCATTTT. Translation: CASSLAGPNQPQHF.

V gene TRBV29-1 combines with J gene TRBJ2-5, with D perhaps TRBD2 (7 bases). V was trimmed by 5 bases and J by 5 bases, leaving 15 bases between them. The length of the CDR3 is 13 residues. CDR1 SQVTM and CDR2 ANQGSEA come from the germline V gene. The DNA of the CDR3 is TGCAGCGTTACCCGCGGGGGCGGCGAGACCCAGTACTTC. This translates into CSVTRGGGETQYF.

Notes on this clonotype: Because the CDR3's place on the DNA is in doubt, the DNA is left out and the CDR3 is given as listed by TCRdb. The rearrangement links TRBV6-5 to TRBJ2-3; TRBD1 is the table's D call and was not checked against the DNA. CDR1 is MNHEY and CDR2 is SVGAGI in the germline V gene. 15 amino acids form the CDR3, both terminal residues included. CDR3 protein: CASSYWGEGTDTRYF.

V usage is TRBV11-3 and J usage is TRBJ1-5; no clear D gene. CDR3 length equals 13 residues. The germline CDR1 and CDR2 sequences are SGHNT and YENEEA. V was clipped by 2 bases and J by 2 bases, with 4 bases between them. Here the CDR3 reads CASSLTGNQPQHF. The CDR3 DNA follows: TGTGCCAGCAGCTTAACGGGCAATCAGCCCCAGCATTTT.

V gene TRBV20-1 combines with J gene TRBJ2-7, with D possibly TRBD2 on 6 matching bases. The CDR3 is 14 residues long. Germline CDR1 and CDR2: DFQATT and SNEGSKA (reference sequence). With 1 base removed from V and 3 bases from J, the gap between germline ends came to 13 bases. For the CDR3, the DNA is TGCAGTGCTAGAGCCTCCCGGGACTTCTACGAGCAGTACTTC. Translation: CSARASRDFYEQYF.

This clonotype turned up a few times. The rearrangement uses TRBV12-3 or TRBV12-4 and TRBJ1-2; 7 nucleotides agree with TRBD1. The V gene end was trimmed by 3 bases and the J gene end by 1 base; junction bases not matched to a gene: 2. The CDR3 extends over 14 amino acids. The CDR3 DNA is TGTGCCAGCAGTTTGGGACAGCTTAACTATGGCTACACCTTC. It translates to CASSLGQLNYGYTF.

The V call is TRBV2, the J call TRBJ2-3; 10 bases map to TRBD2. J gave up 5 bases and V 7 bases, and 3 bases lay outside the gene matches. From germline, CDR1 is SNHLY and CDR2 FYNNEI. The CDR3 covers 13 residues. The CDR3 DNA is TGTGCCAGCAAAGTAGCGGGGGGAGATACGCAGTATTTT. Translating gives CASKVAGGDTQYF. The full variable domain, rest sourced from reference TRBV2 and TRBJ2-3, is EPEVTQTPSHQVTQMGQEVILRCVPISNHLYFYWYRQILGQKVEFLVSFYNNEISEKSEIFDDQFSVERPDGSNFTLKIRSTKLEDSAMYFCASKVAGGDTQYFGPGTRLTVL.

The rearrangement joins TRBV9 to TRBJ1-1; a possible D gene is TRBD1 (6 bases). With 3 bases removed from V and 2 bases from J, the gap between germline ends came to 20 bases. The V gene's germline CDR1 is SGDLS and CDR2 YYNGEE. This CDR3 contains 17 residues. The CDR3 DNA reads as TGTGCCAGCAGCGGACGGATAAGGGGGTGGGTAAACACTGAAGCTTTCTTT. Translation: CASSGRIRGWVNTEAFF.

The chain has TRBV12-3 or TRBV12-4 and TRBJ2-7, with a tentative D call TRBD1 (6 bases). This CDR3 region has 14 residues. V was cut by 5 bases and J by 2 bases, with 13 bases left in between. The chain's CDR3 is CASSPTGTPYEQYV. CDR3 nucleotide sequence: TGTGCCAGCAGTCCAACCGGGACACCCTACGAGCAGTACGTC.

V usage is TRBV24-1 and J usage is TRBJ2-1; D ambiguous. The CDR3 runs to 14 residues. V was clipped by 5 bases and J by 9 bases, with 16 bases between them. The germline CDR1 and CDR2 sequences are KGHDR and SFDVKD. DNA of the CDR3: TGTGCCACCAGTGCCGCAAGCTTATTCGGTGAGCAGTTCTTC. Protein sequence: CATSAASLFGEQFF.